The clone carrying this T cell receptor beta chain was seen ten or more times. This sample is drawn from a study of identical twins. The CDR3 contains 11 residues. V lost 5 bases and J 8 bases, leaving 9 bases between the germline ends. Germline V gene data show CDR1 as SGHVS and CDR2 as FQNEAQ. TCRdb re-analysed the 5' RACE reads in MiXCR, keeping a single row per CDR3 protein. The table records 690,000 or so distinct CDR3 sequences, over 5% of them present only once. Material for sequencing was naive T cells sorted from blood. The receptor comes from a man aged 18 to 35 in good health. The chain links TRBV7-8 to TRBJ1-1; D gene uncertain. CDR3 sequence: CASSASGEAFF. The CDR3 bases are TGTGCCAGCAGCGCCAGCGGAGAAGCTTTCTTT.